This T cell receptor (beta chain) derives from a study of prognosis after radiotherapy for stage I lung cancer. Study summary: Radiotherapy was SBRT in 3 to 5 fractions with a biologically effective dose of at least 100 Gy. Stereotactic body radiotherapy was given without concurrent therapy in all patients.

Germline values: CDR1 SGHRS, CDR2 YFSETQ. The J segment lost 6 bases and the V segment lost 1 base, leaving 5 bases of the junction unmatched. The CDR3 is made up of 15 amino acids. In its sample, this clonotype ranks as medium-sized. Each of two time points yielded approximately 6 milliliters of peripheral venous blood. From genomic DNA, two-round multiplex PCR was used to amplify TCR beta CDR3. Individual primers that were specific to each TRBV and TRBJ gene served in first-round PCR. TCRdb analysed the multiplex PCR reads with MiXCR anew, one entry per CDR3 protein. The sample lists more than 30,000 distinct CDR3 sequences, roughly two fifths occurring once.

This TCR was sampled from a donor older than 45 with non-small cell lung cancer. The chain recombines TRBV5-1 with TRBJ1-2, with TRBD1 matching over 11 bases. The specimen comprised PBMCs, sampled before or after stereotactic body radiation therapy (not recorded which). CDR3 nucleotide sequence: TGCGCCAGCAGCTTGTCCGGGACAGGGGGTCATGGCTACACCTTC. Protein product: CASSLSGTGGHGYTF.